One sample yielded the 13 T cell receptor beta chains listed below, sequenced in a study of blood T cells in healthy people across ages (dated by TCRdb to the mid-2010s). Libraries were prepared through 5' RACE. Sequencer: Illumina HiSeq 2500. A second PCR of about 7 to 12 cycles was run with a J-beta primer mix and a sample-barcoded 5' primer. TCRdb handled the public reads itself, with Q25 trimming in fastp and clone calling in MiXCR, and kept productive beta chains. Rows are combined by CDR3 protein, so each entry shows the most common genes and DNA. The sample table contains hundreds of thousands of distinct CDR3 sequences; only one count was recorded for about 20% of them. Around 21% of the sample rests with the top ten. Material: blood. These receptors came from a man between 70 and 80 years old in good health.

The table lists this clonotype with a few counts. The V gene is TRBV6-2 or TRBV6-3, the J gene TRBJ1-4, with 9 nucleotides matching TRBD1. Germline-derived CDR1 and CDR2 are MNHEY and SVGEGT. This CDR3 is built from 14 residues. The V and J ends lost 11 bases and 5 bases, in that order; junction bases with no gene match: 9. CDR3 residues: CACNDRGSNEKLFF. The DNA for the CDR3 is TGTGCCTGCAACGACAGGGGGAGCAATGAAAAACTGTTTTTT.

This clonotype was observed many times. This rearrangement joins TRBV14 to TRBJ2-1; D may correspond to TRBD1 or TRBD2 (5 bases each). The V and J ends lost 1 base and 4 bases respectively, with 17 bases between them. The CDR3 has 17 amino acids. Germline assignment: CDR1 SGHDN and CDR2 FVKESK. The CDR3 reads CASSQAWGRRGYNEQFF. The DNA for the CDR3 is TGTGCCAGCAGCCAAGCTTGGGGCCGCCGAGGGTACAATGAGCAGTTCTTC.

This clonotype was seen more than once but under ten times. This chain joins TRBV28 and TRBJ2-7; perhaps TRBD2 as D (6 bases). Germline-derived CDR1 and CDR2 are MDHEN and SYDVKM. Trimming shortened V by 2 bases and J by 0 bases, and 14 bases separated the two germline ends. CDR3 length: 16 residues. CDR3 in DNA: TGTGCCAGCAGTTTAGGGGGGACCGCTAGCTCCTACGAGCAGTACTTC. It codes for CASSLGGTASSYEQYF.

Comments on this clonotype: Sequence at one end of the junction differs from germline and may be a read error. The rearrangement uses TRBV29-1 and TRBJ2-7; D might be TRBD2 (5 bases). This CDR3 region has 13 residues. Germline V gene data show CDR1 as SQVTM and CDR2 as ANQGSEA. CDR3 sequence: CSGEFEGRSEQYF. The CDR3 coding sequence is TGCAGCGGTGAATTCGAGGGCCGTAGCGAGCAGTACTTC.

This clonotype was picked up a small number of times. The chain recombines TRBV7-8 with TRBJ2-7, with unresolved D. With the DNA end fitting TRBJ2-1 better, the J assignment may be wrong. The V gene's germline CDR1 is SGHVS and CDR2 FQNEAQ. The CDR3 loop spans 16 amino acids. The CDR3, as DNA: TGTGCCAGCAGCTTTCTCAGGCCAGATAGTCTGAATGAGCAGTTCTTC. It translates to CASSFLRPDSLNEQFF.

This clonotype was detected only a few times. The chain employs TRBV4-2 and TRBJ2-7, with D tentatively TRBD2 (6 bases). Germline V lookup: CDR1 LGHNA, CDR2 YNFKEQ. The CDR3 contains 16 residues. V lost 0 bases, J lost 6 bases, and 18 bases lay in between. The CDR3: CASSQDMGGGSFEQYF. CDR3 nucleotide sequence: TGTGCCAGCAGCCAAGATATGGGGGGAGGAAGTTTCGAGCAGTACTTC.

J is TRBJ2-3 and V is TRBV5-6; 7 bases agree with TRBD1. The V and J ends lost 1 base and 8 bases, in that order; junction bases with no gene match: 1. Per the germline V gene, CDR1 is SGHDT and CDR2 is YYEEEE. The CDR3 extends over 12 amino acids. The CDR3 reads CASSLWDSTQYF. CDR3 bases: TGTGCCAGCAGCTTGTGGGACAGTACGCAGTATTTT.

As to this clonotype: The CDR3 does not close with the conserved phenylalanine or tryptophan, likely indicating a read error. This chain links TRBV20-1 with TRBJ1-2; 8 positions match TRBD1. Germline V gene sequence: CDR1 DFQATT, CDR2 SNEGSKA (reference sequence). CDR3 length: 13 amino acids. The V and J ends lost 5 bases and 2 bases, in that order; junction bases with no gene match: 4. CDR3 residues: CSAGDRGNYGYTL. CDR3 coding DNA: TGCAGTGCTGGCGACAGGGGAAACTATGGCTACACCCTC.

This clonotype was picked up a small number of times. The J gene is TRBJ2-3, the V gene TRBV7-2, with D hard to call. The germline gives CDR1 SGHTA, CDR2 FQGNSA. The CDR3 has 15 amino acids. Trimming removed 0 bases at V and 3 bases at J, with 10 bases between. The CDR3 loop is CASSLASGFTDTQYF. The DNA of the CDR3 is TGTGCCAGCAGCTTAGCGTCCGGATTTACAGATACGCAGTATTTT.

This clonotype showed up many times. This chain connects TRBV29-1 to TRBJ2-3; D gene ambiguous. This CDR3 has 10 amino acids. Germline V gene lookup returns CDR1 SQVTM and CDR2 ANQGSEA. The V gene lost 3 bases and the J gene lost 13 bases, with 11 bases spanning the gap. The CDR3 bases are TGCAGCGTTGACCTCCCTAAGGAGTATTTT. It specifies CSVDLPKEYF.

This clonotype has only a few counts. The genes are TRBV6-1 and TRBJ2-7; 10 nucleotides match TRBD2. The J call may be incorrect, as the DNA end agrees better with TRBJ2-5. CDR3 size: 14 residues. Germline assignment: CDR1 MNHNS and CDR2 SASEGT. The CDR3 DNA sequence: TGTGCCAGCAGTGAAGCTAGCGGGGGGATGACCCAGTACTTC. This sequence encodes CASSEASGGMTQYF.

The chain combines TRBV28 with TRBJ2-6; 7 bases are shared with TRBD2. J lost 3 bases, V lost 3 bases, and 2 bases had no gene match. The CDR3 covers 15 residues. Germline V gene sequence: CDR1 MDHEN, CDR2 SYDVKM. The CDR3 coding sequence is TGTGCCAGCAGTTTCTGGGGGGGTGGGGCCAACGTCCTGACTTTC. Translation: CASSFWGGGANVLTF.

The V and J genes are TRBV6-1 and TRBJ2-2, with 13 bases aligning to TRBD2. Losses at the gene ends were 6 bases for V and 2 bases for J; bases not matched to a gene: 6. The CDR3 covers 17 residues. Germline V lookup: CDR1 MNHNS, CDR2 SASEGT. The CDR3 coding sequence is TGTGCCAGCAGACGAACTAGCGGGGGGGGTAACACCGGGGAGCTGTTTTTT. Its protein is CASRRTSGGGNTGELFF.